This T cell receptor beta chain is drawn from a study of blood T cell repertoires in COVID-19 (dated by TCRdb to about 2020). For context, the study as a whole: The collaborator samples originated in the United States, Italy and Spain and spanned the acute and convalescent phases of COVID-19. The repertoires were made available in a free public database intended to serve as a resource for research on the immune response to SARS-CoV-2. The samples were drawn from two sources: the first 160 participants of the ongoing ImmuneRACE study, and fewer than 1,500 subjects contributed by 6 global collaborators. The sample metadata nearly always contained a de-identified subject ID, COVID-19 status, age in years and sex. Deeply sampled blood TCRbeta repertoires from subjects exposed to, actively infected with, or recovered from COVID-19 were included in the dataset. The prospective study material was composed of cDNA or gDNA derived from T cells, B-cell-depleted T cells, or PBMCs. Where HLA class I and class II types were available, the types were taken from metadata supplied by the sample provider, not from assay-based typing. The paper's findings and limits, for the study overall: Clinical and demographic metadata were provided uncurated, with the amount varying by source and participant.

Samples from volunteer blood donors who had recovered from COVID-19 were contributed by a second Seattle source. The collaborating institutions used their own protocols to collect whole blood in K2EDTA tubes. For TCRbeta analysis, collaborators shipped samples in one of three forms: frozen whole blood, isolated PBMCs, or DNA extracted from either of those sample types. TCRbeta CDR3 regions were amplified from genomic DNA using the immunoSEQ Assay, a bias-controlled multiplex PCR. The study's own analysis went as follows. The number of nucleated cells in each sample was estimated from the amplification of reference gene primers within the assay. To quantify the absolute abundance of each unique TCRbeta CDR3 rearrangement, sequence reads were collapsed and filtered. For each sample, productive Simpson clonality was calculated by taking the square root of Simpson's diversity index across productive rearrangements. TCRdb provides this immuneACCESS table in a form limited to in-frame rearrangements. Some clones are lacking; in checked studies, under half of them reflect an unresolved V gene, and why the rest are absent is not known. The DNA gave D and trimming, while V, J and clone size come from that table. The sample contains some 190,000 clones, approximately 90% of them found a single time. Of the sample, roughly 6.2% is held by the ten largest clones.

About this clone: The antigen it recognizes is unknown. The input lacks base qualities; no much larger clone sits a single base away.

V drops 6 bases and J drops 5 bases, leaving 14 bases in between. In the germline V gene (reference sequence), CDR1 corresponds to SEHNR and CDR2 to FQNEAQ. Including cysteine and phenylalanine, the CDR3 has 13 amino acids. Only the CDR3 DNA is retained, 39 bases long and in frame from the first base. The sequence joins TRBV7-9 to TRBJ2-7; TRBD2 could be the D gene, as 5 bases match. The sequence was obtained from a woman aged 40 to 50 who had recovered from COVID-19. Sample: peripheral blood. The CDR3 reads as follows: CASRQLGYDEQYF. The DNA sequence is TGTGCCAGCAGACAACTAGGTTACGACGAGCAGTACTTC.